The 20 T cell receptor beta chains below all came from one sample that was sequenced in a study of shared clonotypes between healthy human individuals (dated by TCRdb to 2018 to 2021). The library was made by the immunoSEQ multiplex PCR assay. Here the immuneACCESS table is served through TCRdb, limited to in-frame sequences with V and J called. Missing clones are a known gap in these copies; in checked studies unresolved V genes cover under half, and the rest lacks a known reason. This sample lists around 2,100,000 clones; about 95% were detected once. The top ten clonotypes cover roughly 1% of the sample. CD8 naive samples were CD45RO-negative cells positively selected for CCR7, giving a CD45RA+CCR7+ population that excluded TemRA cells. The sequenced sample consisted of naive CD8+ T cells sorted from blood. The sample's cell subset or site label is to be understood as: CD45RA+CCR7+. Receptors originate from a man aged 18 to 30 in good health.

The chain is built from TRBV6-1 and TRBJ1-3, with TRBD1 as a possible D gene (5 bases). V lost 4 bases and J lost 1, with 11 bases in between. CDR3 size: 15 residues. The V gene's germline CDR1 is MNHNS and CDR2 SASEGT. The CDR3 DNA reads TGTGCCAGCAGTGGGGACGGATCGTCTGGAAACACCATATATTTT. It specifies CASSGDGSSGNTIYF.

The chain employs TRBV2 and TRBJ2-3; D remains unclear. Per germline, CDR1 SNHLY and CDR2 FYNNEI. The CDR3 is 14 residues long. Trimming took 2 bases from V and 0 from J, leaving 6 bases between them. The CDR3 DNA reads as TGTGCCAGCAGTGAACAGTTTAGCACAGATACGCAGTATTTT. Protein: CASSEQFSTDTQYF.

The chain is built from TRBV11-3 and TRBJ2-5; no firm D call. The J call could be wrong; TRBJ2-7 is a better fit for the DNA end. The CDR3 is 13 amino acids. CDR1 and CDR2 (germline): SGHNT, YENEEA. Here the CDR3 reads CASSPPLTYEQYF. CDR3 in DNA: TGTGCCAGCAGCCCTCCACTTACCTACGAGCAGTACTTC.

V and J are TRBV9 and TRBJ2-7; 11 bases align to TRBD2. The CDR3 has 16 amino acids. Germline values: CDR1 SGDLS, CDR2 YYNGEE. The ends lost 1 base at V and 3 bases at J; junction bases unmatched: 6. The CDR3 DNA reads as TGTGCCAGCAGCGTAATCCTAGCGGGAGGCAGCTACGAGCAGTACTTC. Its protein product is CASSVILAGGSYEQYF.

The V call is TRBV5-4, the J call TRBJ1-4, with D perhaps matching TRBD1 (5 bases). CDR3 length equals 13 residues. The germline gives CDR1 SGHNT, CDR2 YYREEE (reference sequence). V lost 4 bases to trimming and J lost 5 bases, with 9 bases between them. The CDR3 DNA sequence: TGTGCCAGCAGCGACTCAGGGAATGAAAAACTGTTTTTT. Translating it yields CASSDSGNEKLFF.

This chain joins TRBV7-6 and TRBJ2-7; D unresolved. Trimming took 1 base from V and 3 from J, leaving 7 bases between them. Germline lookup yields CDR1 SGHVS and CDR2 FNYEAQ. The CDR3 has 13 amino acids. The CDR3 here is CASSLGPFYEQYF. The CDR3 region has the DNA TGTGCCAGCAGCTTAGGTCCGTTCTACGAGCAGTACTTC.

The chain carries TRBV9 and TRBJ1-4, with 11 bases matching TRBD1. Germline CDR1 reads SGDLS; CDR2 reads YYNGEE. V trimming: 5 bases; J trimming: 6 bases; junction bases outside the gene matches: 0. The length of the CDR3 is 13 residues. The CDR3 nucleotides are TGTGCCAGCAGGGGACAGGGGGATGAAAAACTGTTTTTT. This translates into CASRGQGDEKLFF.

On this clone itself: The same CDR3 can be traced to other DNA sequences in this sample. The V gene is TRBV29-1, the J gene TRBJ1-1, with D uncertain. This CDR3 is 11 amino acids long. Germline CDR1 SQVTM, CDR2 ANQGSEA. The V end was cut by 6 bases, the J end by 2 bases, with 7 bases between. CDR3 sequence: CSVEGNTEAFF. The CDR3, as DNA: TGCAGCGTAGAGGGAAACACTGAAGCTTTCTTT.

The J gene is TRBJ2-1, the V gene TRBV6-4; D is possibly TRBD1 (5 bases). The CDR3 sequence is 19 residues long. Germline values: CDR1 MRHNA, CDR2 SNTAGT. V was cut by 2 bases and J by 4 bases, with 24 bases left in between. The CDR3 spells CASSDISLLSQGSYNEQFF. The DNA for the CDR3 is TGTGCCAGCAGTGACATTTCCCTCTTGAGCCAGGGATCGTACAATGAGCAGTTCTTC.

Of note for this clone: Distinct nucleotide sequences in the sample also encode this CDR3. V is TRBV5-4 and J is TRBJ2-7; a weak D match, TRBD1 (5 bases). V was trimmed by 4 bases and J by 2 bases, leaving 10 bases between them. The CDR3 totals 13 residues. Germline CDR1 SGHNT, CDR2 YYREEE (reference sequence). The CDR3, as DNA: TGTGCCAGCAGCCCCCAGGGAACCTACGAGCAGTACTTC. Amino acid sequence: CASSPQGTYEQYF. Full variable domain (remainder filled in from reference TRBV5-4 and TRBJ2-7): ETGVTQSPTHLIKTRGQQVTLRCSSQSGHNTVSWYQQALGQGPQFIFQYYREEENGRGNFPPRFSGLQFPNYSSELNVNALELDDSALYLCASSPQGTYEQYFGPGTRLTVT.

The J gene is TRBJ2-7, the V gene TRBV4-3; 7 bases map to TRBD1. This CDR3 contains 14 residues. V dropped 1 base and J dropped 3; count of bases not matched to a gene: 3. Germline CDR1 and CDR2: LGHNA and YSLEER. The CDR3 sequence is CASSQGDSDYEQYF. In DNA, the CDR3 is TGCGCCAGCAGCCAAGGGGACAGCGACTACGAGCAGTACTTC.

In nucleotides, the CDR3 is TGTGCCAGCAGCCAAGGTGCCAATCCCGCCTACGAGCAGTACTTC. As protein: CASSQGANPAYEQYF. This sequence joins TRBV4-2 and TRBJ2-7; D gene ambiguous. The CDR3 spans 15 residues. V lost 1 base to trimming and J lost 2 bases, with 12 bases between them. In germline, CDR1 is LGHNA, CDR2 YNFKEQ.

The rearrangement joins TRBV7-9 to TRBJ1-1, with a tentative D call TRBD1 (5 bases). Germline values: CDR1 SEHNR, CDR2 FQNEAQ (reference sequence). The CDR3 has 15 residues. The germline V and J ends were trimmed by 4 bases and 1 base, with 13 bases remaining between them. The CDR3 here is CASSSNFQGNTEAFF. The CDR3 DNA reads as TGTGCCAGCAGCTCGAATTTCCAGGGGAACACTGAAGCTTTCTTT.

Of note for this clone: The same CDR3 is also encoded by other DNA sequences in this sample. The CDR3: CASSPGLSYEQYF. In nucleotides, the CDR3 is TGCGCCAGCAGCCCGGGACTCTCCTACGAGCAGTACTTC. The chain employs TRBV4-1 and TRBJ2-7, with a tentative D call TRBD2 (6 bases). Germline CDR1 reads MGHRA; CDR2 reads YSYEKL. CDR3 length: 13 amino acids. Trimming cost V 4 bases and J 0 bases, with 7 bases left between them.

The CDR3: CASAGRTYEQYF. CDR3 bases: TGTGCCAGCGCTGGCAGAACCTACGAGCAGTACTTC. The rearrangement links TRBV2 to TRBJ2-7; D is unresolved. Per germline, CDR1 SNHLY and CDR2 FYNNEI. This CDR3 has 12 residues. V was trimmed by 8 bases and J by 2 bases, leaving 10 bases between them.

For this clone: A junction boundary mismatches the germline segment, possibly from a read error. The CDR3 nucleotides are TGTGCAGTGAGGACTCCCGGGACATTGAACACTGAAGCTTTCTTT. This codes for CAVRTPGTLNTEAFF. The chain is built from TRBV29-1 and TRBJ1-1, with D perhaps matching TRBD1 (6 bases). CDR1 SQVTM and CDR2 ANQGSEA come from the germline V gene. This CDR3 region has 15 residues.

The chain carries TRBV4-3 and TRBJ2-1; TRBD2 agrees at 8 bases. CDR1 and CDR2 from the germline V gene are LGHNA and YSLEER. This CDR3 spans 17 amino acids. The V gene end was trimmed by 3 bases and the J gene end by 1 base; junction bases not matched to a gene: 8. The CDR3 loop is CASSQLLAEGSYNEQFF. The CDR3 DNA is TGCGCCAGCAGCCAGTTACTAGCGGAGGGATCCTACAATGAGCAGTTCTTC.

In DNA form, the CDR3 reads TGCGCCAGCAGCCAGGGCACAGATTTCTCCTACGAGCAGTACTTC. Translated: CASSQGTDFSYEQYF. The rearrangement joins TRBV4-3 to TRBJ2-7, with unresolved D. The CDR3 is made up of 15 amino acids. The V end was cut by 3 bases, the J end by 0 bases, with 12 bases between. CDR1 is LGHNA and CDR2 is YSLEER in the germline V gene.

The chain couples TRBV15 to TRBJ1-1; 7 nucleotides match TRBD1. V lost 7 bases and J lost 4; bases outside the gene matches: 12. The germline V gene has CDR1 LNHNV and CDR2 YYDKDF (reference sequence). The CDR3 loop spans 15 amino acids. Written as DNA, the CDR3 is TGTGCCACCACCCACTCCACACAGGGGACCACTGAAGCTTTCTTT. Its protein is CATTHSTQGTTEAFF.

The table lists this clone with a count of one. The chain joins TRBV15 to TRBJ1-4, with unresolved D. V shed 0 bases and J shed 0 bases, with 5 bases lying between them. The germline gives CDR1 LNHNV, CDR2 YYDKDF (reference sequence). The CDR3 covers 15 residues. As DNA, the CDR3 is TGTGCCACCAGCAGAGAAGCTGCAACTAATGAAAAACTGTTTTTT. Translating it yields CATSREAATNEKLFF.